Listed here is a single T cell receptor beta chain. What it recognizes is unknown. This sample was included in a study of shared clonotypes between healthy human individuals. General study findings and limits: Sorted-subset samples were not fully sequenced, rarefaction indicated.

The CDR3 has 12 residues. Germline V gene sequence: CDR1 ENHRY, CDR2 SYGVKD. V was cut by 3 bases and J by 6 bases, with 9 bases left in between. TCRdb's copy holds only in-frame clones and misses some; the assay was immunoSEQ multiplex PCR. The table has 2.3 million or so clones, approximately 93% seen once. Only Caucasian adults living in Nashville, Tennessee made up the donor group. This clonotype originated in a young man in good health. Some clones in this sample may be carry-over from other donors' samples. V is TRBV10-3 and J is TRBJ2-7, with D hard to call. The sample taken for sequencing was naive CD4+ T cells from PBMCs. The subset denotes: CD45RA+ positively selected. The CDR3 DNA sequence: TGTGCCATCAGTGACCCAGAAGCCGAGCAGTACTTC. This codes for CAISDPEAEQYF.